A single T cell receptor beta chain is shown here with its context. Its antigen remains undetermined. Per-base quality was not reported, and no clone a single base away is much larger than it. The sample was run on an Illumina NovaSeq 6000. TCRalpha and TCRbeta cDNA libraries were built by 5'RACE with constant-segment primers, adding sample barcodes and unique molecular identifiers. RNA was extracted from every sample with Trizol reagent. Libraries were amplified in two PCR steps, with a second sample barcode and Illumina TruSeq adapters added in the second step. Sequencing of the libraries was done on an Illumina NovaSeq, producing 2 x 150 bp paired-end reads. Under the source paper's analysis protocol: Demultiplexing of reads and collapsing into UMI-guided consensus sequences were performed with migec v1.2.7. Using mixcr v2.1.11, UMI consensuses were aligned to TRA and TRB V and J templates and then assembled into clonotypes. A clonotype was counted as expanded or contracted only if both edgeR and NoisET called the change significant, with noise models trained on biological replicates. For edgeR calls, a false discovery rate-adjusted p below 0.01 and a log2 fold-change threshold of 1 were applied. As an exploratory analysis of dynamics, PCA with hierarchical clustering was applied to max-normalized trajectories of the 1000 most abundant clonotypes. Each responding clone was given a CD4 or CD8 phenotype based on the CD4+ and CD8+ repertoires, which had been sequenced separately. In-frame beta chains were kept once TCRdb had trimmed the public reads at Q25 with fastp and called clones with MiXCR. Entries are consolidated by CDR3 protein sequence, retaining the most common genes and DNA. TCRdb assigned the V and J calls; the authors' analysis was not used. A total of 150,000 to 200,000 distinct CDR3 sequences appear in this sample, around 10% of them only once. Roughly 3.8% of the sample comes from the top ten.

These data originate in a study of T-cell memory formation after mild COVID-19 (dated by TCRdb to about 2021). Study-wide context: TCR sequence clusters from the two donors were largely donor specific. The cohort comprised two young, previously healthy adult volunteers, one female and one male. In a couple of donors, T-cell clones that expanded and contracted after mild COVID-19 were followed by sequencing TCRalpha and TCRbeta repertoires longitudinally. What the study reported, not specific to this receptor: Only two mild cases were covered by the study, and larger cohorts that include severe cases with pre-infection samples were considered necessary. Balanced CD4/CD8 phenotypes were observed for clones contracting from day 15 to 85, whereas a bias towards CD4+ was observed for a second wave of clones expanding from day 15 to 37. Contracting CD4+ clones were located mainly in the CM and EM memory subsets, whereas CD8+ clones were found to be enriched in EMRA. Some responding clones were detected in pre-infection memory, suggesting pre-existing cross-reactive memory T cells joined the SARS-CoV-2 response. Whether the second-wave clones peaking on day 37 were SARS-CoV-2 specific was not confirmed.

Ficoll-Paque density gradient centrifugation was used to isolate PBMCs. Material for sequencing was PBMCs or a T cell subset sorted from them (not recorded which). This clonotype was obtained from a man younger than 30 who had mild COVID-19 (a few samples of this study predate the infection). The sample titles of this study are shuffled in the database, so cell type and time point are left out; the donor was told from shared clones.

The nucleotides are TGTGCCAGCAGTGATCCACGAACTTTGGGGGAGCTGTTTTTT. The resulting protein is CASSDPRTLGELFF. This chain is built from TRBV25-1 and TRBJ2-2; the D gene lacks a confident call. As encoded in the germline V gene, CDR1 is MGHDK while CDR2 is SYGVNS. The trim is 3 bases for V and 8 bases for J, with a gap of 13 bases between the germline ends. The CDR3 starts with the cysteine, ends with the phenylalanine, and has 14 residues. The entry retains the CDR3 DNA only, 42 bases that are in frame from base 1.